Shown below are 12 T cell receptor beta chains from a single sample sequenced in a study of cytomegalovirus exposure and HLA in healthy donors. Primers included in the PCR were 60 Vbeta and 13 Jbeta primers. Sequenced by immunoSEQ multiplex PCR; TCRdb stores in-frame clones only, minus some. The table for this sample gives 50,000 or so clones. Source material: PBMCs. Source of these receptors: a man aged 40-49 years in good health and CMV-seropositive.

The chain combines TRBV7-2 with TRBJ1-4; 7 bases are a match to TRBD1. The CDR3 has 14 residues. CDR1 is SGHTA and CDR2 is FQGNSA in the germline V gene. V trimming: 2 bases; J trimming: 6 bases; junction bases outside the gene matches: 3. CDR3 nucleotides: TGTGCCAGCAGCTTAAACCAGGGGGATGAAAAACTGTTTTTT. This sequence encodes CASSLNQGDEKLFF.

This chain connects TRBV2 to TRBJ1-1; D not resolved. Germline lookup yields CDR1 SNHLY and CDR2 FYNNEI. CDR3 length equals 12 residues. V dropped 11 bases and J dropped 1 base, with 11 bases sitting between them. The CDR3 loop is CAQSVQNTEAFF. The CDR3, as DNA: TGTGCCCAAAGTGTACAGAACACTGAAGCTTTCTTT.

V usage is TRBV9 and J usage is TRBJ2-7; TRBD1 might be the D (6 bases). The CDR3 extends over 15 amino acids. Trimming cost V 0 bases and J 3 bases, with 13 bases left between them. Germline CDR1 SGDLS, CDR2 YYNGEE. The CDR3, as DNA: TGTGCCAGCAGCGTAGATTGGACAGCCCGCTACGAGCAGTACTTC. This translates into CASSVDWTARYEQYF.

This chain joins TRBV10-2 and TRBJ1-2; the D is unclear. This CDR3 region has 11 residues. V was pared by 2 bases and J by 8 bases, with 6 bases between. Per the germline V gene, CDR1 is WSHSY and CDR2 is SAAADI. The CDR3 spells CASSEREGYTF. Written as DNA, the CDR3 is TGCGCCAGCAGTGAGCGGGAGGGCTACACCTTC.

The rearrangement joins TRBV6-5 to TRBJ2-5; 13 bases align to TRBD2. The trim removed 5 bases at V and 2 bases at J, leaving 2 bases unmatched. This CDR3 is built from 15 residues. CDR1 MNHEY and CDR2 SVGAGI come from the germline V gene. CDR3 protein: CASSPGLAGQETQYF. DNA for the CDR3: TGTGCCAGCAGTCCGGGACTAGCGGGGCAAGAGACCCAGTACTTC.

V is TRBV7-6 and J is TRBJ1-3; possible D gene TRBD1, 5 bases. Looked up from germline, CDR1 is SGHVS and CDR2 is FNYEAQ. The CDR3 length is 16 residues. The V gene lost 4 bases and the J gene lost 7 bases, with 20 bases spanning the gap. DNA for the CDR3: TGTGCCAGCAGCTCGCAGGGCAGAGAAGATTGGAACACCATATATTTT. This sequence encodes CASSSQGREDWNTIYF.

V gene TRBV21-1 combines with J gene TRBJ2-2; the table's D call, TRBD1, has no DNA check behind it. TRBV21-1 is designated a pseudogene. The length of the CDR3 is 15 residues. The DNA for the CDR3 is TGTGCCAGCAGCAGAAGACAGGGAAACACCGGGGAGCTGTTTTTT. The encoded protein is CASSRRQGNTGELFF.

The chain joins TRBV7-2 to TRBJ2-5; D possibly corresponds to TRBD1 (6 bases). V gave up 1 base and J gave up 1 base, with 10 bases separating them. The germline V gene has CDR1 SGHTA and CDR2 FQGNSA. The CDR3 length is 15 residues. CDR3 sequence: CASSLGRGVQETQYF. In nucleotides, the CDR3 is TGTGCCAGCAGCTTAGGCAGGGGAGTCCAAGAGACCCAGTACTTC. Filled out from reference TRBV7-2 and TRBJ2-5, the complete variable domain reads GAGVSQSPSNKVTEKGKDVELRCDPISGHTALYWYRQSLGQGLEFLIYFQGNSAPDKSGLPSDRFSAERTGGSVSTLTIQRTQQEDSAVYLCASSLGRGVQETQYFGPGTRLLVL.

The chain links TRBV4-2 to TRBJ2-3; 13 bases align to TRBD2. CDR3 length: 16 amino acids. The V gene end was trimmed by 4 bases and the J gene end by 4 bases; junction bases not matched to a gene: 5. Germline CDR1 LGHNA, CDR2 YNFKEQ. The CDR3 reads CASSPRLAGGADTQYF. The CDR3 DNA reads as TGTGCCAGCAGCCCGAGACTAGCGGGGGGCGCAGATACGCAGTATTTT.

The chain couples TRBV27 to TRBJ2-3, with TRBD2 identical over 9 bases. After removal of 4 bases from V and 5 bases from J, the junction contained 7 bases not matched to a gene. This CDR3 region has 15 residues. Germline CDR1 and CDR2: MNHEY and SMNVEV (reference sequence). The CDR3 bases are TGTGCCAGCAGTTCCGCGGGGGGGGCGGTAGATACGCAGTATTTT. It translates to CASSSAGGAVDTQYF.

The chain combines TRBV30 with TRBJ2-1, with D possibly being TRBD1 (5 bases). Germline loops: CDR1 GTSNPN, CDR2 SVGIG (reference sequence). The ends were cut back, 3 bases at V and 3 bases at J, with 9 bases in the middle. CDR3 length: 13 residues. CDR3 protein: CAWRTELYNEQFF. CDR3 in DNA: TGTGCCTGGAGGACAGAACTCTACAATGAGCAGTTCTTC.

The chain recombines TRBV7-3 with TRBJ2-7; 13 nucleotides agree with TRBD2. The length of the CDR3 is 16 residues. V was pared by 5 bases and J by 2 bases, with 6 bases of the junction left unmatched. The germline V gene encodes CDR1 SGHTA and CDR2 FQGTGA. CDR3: CASSGGTSGVAYEQYF. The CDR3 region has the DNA TGTGCCAGCAGCGGTGGGACTAGCGGGGTCGCCTACGAGCAGTACTTC.